Listed below are T cell receptor beta chains from one sample, sequenced in a study of cytomegalovirus exposure and HLA in healthy donors. Sequenced by immunoSEQ multiplex PCR; TCRdb stores in-frame clones only, minus some. The table has 150,000 to 200,000 clones, approximately 88% seen once. The sequenced material came from PBMCs. These receptors were taken from a boy between 5 and 17 years old in good health and CMV-seronegative. Both conserved end residues are part of each CDR3. A D gene is named only where the DNA matches it firmly. Rows give clone size only sometimes, using once, few, many, or a class for an expanded clone.

j_gene: TRBJ2-3; v_gene: TRBV27; abundance: -; d_gene: TRBD2; CDR3aa: CASRRPGLAGTVDTQYF; CDR3nt: TGTGCCAGCAGGAGGCCGGGACTAGCGGGAACGGTTGATACGCAGTATTTT
j_gene: TRBJ1-1; v_gene: TRBV4-3; abundance: -; d_gene: -; CDR3aa: CASSQATGNTEAFF; CDR3nt: TGCGCCAGCAGCCAGGCGACAGGGAACACTGAAGCTTTCTTT
j_gene: TRBJ2-1; v_gene: TRBV6-1; abundance: few; d_gene: -; CDR3aa: CASSEAAYNEQFF; CDR3nt: TGTGCCAGCAGTGAAGCGGCTTACAATGAGCAGTTCTTC
j_gene: TRBJ1-1; v_gene: TRBV5-5; abundance: once; d_gene: TRBD1; CDR3aa: CASSLEQGDTEAFF; CDR3nt: TGTGCCAGCAGCTTGGAACAGGGGGACACTGAAGCTTTCTTT
j_gene: TRBJ2-5; v_gene: TRBV6-1; abundance: -; d_gene: -; CDR3aa: CAGRGYGETQYF; CDR3nt: TGTGCCGGGCGGGGCTATGGGGAGACCCAGTACTTC
j_gene: TRBJ1-1; v_gene: TRBV18; abundance: -; d_gene: -; CDR3aa: CASSPNPTANTEAFF; CDR3nt: TGTGCCAGCTCACCAAATCCGACAGCGAACACTGAAGCTTTCTTT
j_gene: TRBJ1-2; v_gene: TRBV18; abundance: once; d_gene: TRBD1; CDR3aa: CASSPLRDSRNYGYTF; CDR3nt: TGTGCCAGCTCACCACTAAGGGACAGCCGAAACTATGGCTACACCTTC
j_gene: TRBJ2-6; v_gene: TRBV19; abundance: -; d_gene: TRBD1; CDR3aa: CASSTHRGQFGANVLTF; CDR3nt: TGTGCCAGTAGTACTCACAGGGGGCAATTTGGGGCCAACGTCCTGACTTTC
j_gene: TRBJ2-2; v_gene: TRBV28; abundance: -; d_gene: -; CDR3aa: CASSPTGPRTGELFF; CDR3nt: TGTGCCAGCAGTCCAACAGGCCCGAGAACCGGGGAGCTGTTTTTT
j_gene: TRBJ1-6; v_gene: TRBV9; abundance: -; d_gene: -; CDR3aa: CASSVGPRGNNSPLHF; CDR3nt: TGTGCCAGCAGCGTAGGTCCGCGGGGTAACAATTCACCCCTCCACTTT
j_gene: TRBJ2-7; v_gene: TRBV9; abundance: -; d_gene: -; CDR3aa: CASSVSGGTPSYEQYF; CDR3nt: TGTGCCAGCAGCGTAAGTGGCGGAACACCCTCCTACGAGCAGTACTTC
j_gene: TRBJ2-1; v_gene: TRBV29-1; abundance: -; d_gene: TRBD2; CDR3aa: CSGRLADYNEQFF; CDR3nt: TGCAGCGGCCGACTAGCGGACTACAATGAGCAGTTCTTC
j_gene: TRBJ2-7; v_gene: TRBV10-3; abundance: -; d_gene: -; CDR3aa: CAISESLRPSSYEQYF; CDR3nt: TGTGCCATCAGTGAGTCGCTGCGTCCATCCTCCTACGAGCAGTACTTC
j_gene: TRBJ2-5; v_gene: TRBV11-2; abundance: -; d_gene: -; CDR3aa: CASSLVGRGQETQYF; CDR3nt: TGTGCCAGCAGCTTAGTGGGGCGGGGACAAGAGACCCAGTACTTC
j_gene: TRBJ1-5; v_gene: TRBV19; abundance: -; d_gene: -; CDR3aa: CASRGTGRDNQPQHF; CDR3nt: TGTGCCAGTAGGGGTACAGGGCGTGACAATCAGCCCCAGCATTTT
j_gene: TRBJ2-7; v_gene: TRBV6-1; abundance: -; d_gene: TRBD2; CDR3aa: CASRISGSHYEQYF; CDR3nt: TGTGCCAGCAGAATTAGCGGGAGTCACTACGAGCAGTACTTC
j_gene: TRBJ1-2; v_gene: TRBV5-6; abundance: few; d_gene: -; CDR3aa: CASSLAAGANYGYTF; CDR3nt: TGTGCCAGCAGCTTGGCCGCAGGGGCTAACTATGGCTACACCTTC
j_gene: TRBJ2-1; v_gene: TRBV10-3; abundance: -; d_gene: -; CDR3aa: CAISGTNGGSYNEQFF; CDR3nt: TGTGCCATCAGTGGCACAAACGGGGGTAGCTACAATGAGCAGTTCTTC
j_gene: TRBJ2-5; v_gene: TRBV5-6; abundance: -; d_gene: TRBD1; CDR3aa: CASSFGQGETQYF; CDR3nt: TGTGCCAGCAGCTTTGGACAGGGAGAGACCCAGTACTTC
j_gene: TRBJ1-4; v_gene: TRBV5-1; abundance: few; d_gene: TRBD1; CDR3aa: CASSFDRGPATNEKLFF; CDR3nt: TGCGCCAGCAGCTTCGACAGGGGACCTGCAACTAATGAAAAACTGTTTTTT
j_gene: TRBJ2-1; v_gene: TRBV25-1; abundance: -; d_gene: TRBD2; CDR3aa: CASTTGLENEQFF; CDR3nt: TGTGCCAGCACAACCGGACTAGAAAATGAGCAGTTCTTC
j_gene: TRBJ2-5; v_gene: TRBV15; abundance: -; d_gene: -; CDR3aa: CATSRGYIARGETQYF; CDR3nt: TGTGCCACCAGCAGGGGATACATCGCCCGGGGGGAGACCCAGTACTTC
j_gene: TRBJ1-5; v_gene: TRBV5-1; abundance: -; d_gene: TRBD1; CDR3aa: CASSLGGQGQPQHF; CDR3nt: TGCGCCAGCAGCTTGGGTGGACAGGGCCAGCCCCAGCATTTT
j_gene: TRBJ2-1; v_gene: TRBV2; abundance: -; d_gene: TRBD2; CDR3aa: CASSMEGTSGIEEQFF; CDR3nt: TGTGCCAGCAGCATGGAGGGGACTAGCGGGATAGAGGAGCAGTTCTTC
j_gene: TRBJ2-7; v_gene: TRBV2; abundance: once; d_gene: -; CDR3aa: CASSEPLAPETYEQYF; CDR3nt: TGTGCCAGCAGTGAGCCTCTGGCCCCGGAGACCTACGAGCAGTACTTC
j_gene: TRBJ2-5; v_gene: TRBV28; abundance: -; d_gene: -; CDR3aa: CASRDYRQTQYF; CDR3nt: TGTGCCAGCAGGGACTACAGGCAGACCCAGTACTTC
j_gene: TRBJ2-1; v_gene: TRBV2; abundance: -; d_gene: -; CDR3aa: CASPSPNRDQQFF; CDR3nt: TGTGCCAGCCCTTCCCCCAATCGGGATCAGCAGTTCTTC
j_gene: TRBJ1-1; v_gene: TRBV9; abundance: -; d_gene: TRBD1; CDR3aa: CASRPGQERGRGVTEAFF; CDR3nt: TGTGCCAGCCGCCCGGGACAGGAGAGGGGGCGTGGGGTTACTGAAGCTTTCTTT
j_gene: TRBJ1-2; v_gene: TRBV6-1; abundance: few; d_gene: TRBD1; CDR3aa: CASRTGGADYGYTF; CDR3nt: TGTGCCAGCAGAACAGGGGGCGCTGACTATGGCTACACCTTC
j_gene: TRBJ1-2; v_gene: TRBV7-3; abundance: -; d_gene: TRBD1; CDR3aa: CASSLYGDSAYGYTF; CDR3nt: TGTGCCAGCAGCCTCTACGGGGACAGTGCTTATGGCTACACCTTC
j_gene: TRBJ1-6; v_gene: TRBV6-6; abundance: -; d_gene: -; CDR3aa: CASSLDKAPYNSPLHF; CDR3nt: TGTGCCAGCAGTTTGGACAAAGCTCCCTATAATTCACCCCTCCACTTT
j_gene: TRBJ2-3; v_gene: TRBV6-5; abundance: -; d_gene: -; CDR3aa: CASSYSGLHTDTQYF; CDR3nt: TGTGCCAGCAGTTACTCTGGGCTACACACAGATACGCAGTATTTT
j_gene: TRBJ2-2; v_gene: TRBV5-1; abundance: once; d_gene: TRBD1; CDR3aa: CASRWTPTGHPGEPFF; CDR3nt: TGCGCCAGCAGGTGGACCCCGACAGGGCACCCCGGGGAGCCGTTTTTT
j_gene: TRBJ2-1; v_gene: TRBV19; abundance: -; d_gene: -; CDR3aa: CASSPQRVYNEQFF; CDR3nt: TGTGCCAGTAGCCCACAGCGGGTATACAATGAGCAGTTCTTC
j_gene: TRBJ2-5; v_gene: TRBV18; abundance: -; d_gene: -; CDR3aa: CASSPQGRAGQETQYF; CDR3nt: TGTGCCAGCTCCCCCCAGGGGCGGGCCGGGCAAGAGACCCAGTACTTC
j_gene: TRBJ2-7; v_gene: TRBV5-1; abundance: -; d_gene: -; CDR3aa: CASSFAEFYEQYF; CDR3nt: TGCGCCAGCAGCTTTGCGGAGTTCTACGAGCAGTACTTC
j_gene: TRBJ2-2; v_gene: TRBV2; abundance: few; d_gene: TRBD2; CDR3aa: CASNWVPLLAGGSGELFF; CDR3nt: TGTGCCAGCAACTGGGTGCCTTTACTAGCGGGAGGCAGCGGGGAGCTGTTTTTT
j_gene: TRBJ2-7; v_gene: TRBV7-8; abundance: -; d_gene: TRBD2; CDR3aa: CASSLTAGVISYEQYF; CDR3nt: TGTGCCAGCAGCTTAACGGCGGGAGTGATCTCCTACGAGCAGTACTTC